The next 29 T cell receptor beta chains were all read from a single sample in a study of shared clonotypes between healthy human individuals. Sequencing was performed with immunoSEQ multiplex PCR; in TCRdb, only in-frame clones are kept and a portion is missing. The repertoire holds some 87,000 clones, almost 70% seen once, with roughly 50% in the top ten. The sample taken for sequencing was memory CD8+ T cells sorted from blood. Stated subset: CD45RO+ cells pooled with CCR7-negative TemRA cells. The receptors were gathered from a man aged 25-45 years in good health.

CDR3 nucleotide sequence: TGTGCCTCCGCCCCGTATTATACCTACAATGAGCAGTTCTTC. Amino acid sequence: CASAPYYTYNEQFF. V is TRBV18 and J is TRBJ2-1; D ambiguous. The V gene's germline CDR1 is KGHSH and CDR2 LQKENI. V lost 11 bases to trimming and J lost 2 bases, with 16 bases between them. The CDR3 has 14 amino acids.

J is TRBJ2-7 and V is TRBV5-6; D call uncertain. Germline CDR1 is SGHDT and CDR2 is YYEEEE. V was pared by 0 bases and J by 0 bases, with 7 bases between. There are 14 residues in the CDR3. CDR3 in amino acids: CASSLAANSYEQYF. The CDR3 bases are TGTGCCAGCAGCTTGGCGGCTAACTCCTACGAGCAGTACTTC. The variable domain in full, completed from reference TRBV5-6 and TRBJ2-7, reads DAGVTQSPTHLIKTRGQQVTLRCSPKSGHDTVSWYQQALGQGPQFIFQYYEEEERQRGNFPDRFSGHQFPNYSSELNVNALLLGDSALYLCASSLAANSYEQYFGPGTRLTVT.

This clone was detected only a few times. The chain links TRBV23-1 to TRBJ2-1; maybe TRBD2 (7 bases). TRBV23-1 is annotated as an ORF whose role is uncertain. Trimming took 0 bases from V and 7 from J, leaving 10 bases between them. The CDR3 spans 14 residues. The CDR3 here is CASSQSGGGNEQFF. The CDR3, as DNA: TGCGCCAGCAGTCAATCGGGAGGGGGGAATGAGCAGTTCTTC.

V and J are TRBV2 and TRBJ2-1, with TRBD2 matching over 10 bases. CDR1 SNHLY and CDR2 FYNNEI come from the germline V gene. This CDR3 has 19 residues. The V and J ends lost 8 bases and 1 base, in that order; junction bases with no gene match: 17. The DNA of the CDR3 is TGTGCCAGCTTATACCCTGGATCTAGCGGGAGTCGTTCCTACAATGAGCAGTTCTTC. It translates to CASLYPGSSGSRSYNEQFF.

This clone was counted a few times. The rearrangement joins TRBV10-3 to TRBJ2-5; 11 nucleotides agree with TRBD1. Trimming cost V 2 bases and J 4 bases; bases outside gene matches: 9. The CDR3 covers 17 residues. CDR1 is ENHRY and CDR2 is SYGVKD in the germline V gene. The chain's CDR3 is CAISERTGGYEGETQYF. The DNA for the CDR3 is TGTGCCATCAGTGAGAGGACAGGGGGCTATGAGGGAGAGACCCAGTACTTC.

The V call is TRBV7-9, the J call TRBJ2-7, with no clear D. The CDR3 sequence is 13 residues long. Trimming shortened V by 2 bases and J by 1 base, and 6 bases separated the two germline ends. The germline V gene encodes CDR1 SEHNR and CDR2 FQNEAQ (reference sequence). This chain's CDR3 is CASSLLVSYEQYF. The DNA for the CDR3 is TGTGCCAGCAGCTTATTAGTATCCTACGAGCAGTACTTC.

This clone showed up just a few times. The CDR3 DNA reads TGTGCCAGCAGCTTAGTAGGCAGTGGGACTGAAGCTTTCTTT. Residues: CASSLVGSGTEAFF. The genes are TRBV5-6 and TRBJ1-1, with D unresolved. This CDR3 is built from 14 residues. Trimming removed 2 bases from V and 5 bases from J, with 13 bases in between. Germline CDR1 is SGHDT and CDR2 is YYEEEE.

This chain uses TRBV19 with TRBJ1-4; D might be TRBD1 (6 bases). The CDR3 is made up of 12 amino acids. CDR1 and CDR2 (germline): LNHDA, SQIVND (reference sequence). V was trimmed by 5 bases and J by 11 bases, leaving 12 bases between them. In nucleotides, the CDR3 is TGTGCCAGTAGTCCGACAGGACTTAAACTGTTTTTT. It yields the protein CASSPTGLKLFF. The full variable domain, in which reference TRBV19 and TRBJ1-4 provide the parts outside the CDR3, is DGGITQSPKYLFRKEGQNVTLSCEQNLNHDAMYWYRQDPGQGLRLIYYSQIVNDFQKGDIAEGYSVSREKKESFPLTVTSAQKNPTAFYLCASSPTGLKLFFGSGTQLSVL.

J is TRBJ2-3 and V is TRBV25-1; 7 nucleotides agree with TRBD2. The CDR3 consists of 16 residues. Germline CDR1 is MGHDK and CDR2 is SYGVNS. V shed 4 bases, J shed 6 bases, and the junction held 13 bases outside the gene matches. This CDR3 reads CASSGTFSGSRDTQYF. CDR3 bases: TGTGCCAGCAGTGGCACTTTTAGCGGGTCAAGGGATACGCAGTATTTT.

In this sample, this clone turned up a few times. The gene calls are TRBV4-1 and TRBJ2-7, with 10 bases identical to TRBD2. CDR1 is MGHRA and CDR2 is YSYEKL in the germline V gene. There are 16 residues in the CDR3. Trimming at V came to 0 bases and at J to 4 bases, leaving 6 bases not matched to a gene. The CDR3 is CASSQDLAGAGYEQYF. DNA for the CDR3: TGCGCCAGCAGCCAAGACCTAGCGGGAGCGGGATACGAGCAGTACTTC.

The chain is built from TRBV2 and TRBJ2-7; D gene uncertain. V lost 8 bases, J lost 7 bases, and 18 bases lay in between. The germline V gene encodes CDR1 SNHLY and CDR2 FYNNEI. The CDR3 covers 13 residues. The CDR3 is CASELDLEVEQYF. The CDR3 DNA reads TGTGCCAGCGAGCTGGACCTAGAGGTGGAGCAGTACTTC.

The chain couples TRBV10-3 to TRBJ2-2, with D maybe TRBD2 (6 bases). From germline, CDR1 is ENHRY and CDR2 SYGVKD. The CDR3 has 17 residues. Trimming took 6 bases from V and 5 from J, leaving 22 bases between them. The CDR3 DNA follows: TGTGCCATCAGACCCCAATCAGGCCGGGGAGGTACCGGGGAGCTGTTTTTT. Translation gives CAIRPQSGRGGTGELFF.

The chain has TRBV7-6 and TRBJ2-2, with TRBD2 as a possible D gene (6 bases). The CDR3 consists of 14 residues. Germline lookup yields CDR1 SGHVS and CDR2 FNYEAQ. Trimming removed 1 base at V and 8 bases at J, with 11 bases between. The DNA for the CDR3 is TGTGCCAGCAGCTTAGTGGACCGGGAGGGGGAGCTGTTTTTT. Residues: CASSLVDREGELFF.

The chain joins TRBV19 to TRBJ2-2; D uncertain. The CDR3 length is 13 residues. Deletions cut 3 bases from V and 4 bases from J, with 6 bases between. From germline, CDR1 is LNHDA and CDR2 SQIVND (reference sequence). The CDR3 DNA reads TGTGCCAGTAGTATCGCCACCACCGGGGAGCTGTTTTTT. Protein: CASSIATTGELFF.

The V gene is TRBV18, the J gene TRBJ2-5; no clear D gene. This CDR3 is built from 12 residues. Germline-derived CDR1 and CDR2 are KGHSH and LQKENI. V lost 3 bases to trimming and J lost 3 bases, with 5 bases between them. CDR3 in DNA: TGTGCCAGCTCACCTGGGGAAGAGACCCAGTACTTC. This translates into CASSPGEETQYF.

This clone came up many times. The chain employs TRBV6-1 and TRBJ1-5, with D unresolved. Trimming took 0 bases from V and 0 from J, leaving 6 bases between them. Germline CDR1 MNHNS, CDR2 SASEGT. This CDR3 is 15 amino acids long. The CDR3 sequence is CASSEARNSNQPQHF. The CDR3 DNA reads TGTGCCAGCAGTGAAGCCCGAAATAGCAATCAGCCCCAGCATTTT.

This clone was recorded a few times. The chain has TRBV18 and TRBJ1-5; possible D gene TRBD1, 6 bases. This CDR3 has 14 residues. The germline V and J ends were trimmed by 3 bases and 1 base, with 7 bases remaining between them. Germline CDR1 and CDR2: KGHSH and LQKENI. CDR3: CASSPQGSNQPQHF. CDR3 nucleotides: TGTGCCAGCTCACCCCAGGGGAGCAATCAGCCCCAGCATTTT.

Here the CDR3 DNA reads TGCAGCGTTGACGGACTAGCGGGAGTCAATGAGCAGTTCTTC. This sequence encodes CSVDGLAGVNEQFF. The chain employs TRBV29-1 and TRBJ2-1; 13 bases match TRBD2. CDR1 is SQVTM, CDR2 ANQGSEA, per germline. The CDR3 contains 14 residues. The J segment lost 6 bases and the V segment lost 3 bases, leaving 2 bases of the junction unmatched.

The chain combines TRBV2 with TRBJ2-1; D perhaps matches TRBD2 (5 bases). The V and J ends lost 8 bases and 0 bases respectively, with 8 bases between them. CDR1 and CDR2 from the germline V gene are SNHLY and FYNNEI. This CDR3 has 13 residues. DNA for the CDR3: TGTGCCAGCTTGGGGAGCTCCTACAATGAGCAGTTCTTC. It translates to CASLGSSYNEQFF.

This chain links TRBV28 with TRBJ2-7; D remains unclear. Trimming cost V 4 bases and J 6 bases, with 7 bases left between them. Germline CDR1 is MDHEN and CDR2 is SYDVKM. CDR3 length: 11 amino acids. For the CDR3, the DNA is TGTGCCAGCAGTTCGGGTCGCGAGCAGTACTTC. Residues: CASSSGREQYF.

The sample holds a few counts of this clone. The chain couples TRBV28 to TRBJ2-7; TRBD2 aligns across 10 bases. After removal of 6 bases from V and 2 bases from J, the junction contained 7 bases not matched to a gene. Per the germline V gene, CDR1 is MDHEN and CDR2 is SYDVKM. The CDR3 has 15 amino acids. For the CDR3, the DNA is TGTGCCAGCAGCCCGGGACTAGCGCCGACCTACGAGCAGTACTTC. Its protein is CASSPGLAPTYEQYF. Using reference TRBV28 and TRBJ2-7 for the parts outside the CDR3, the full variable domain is DVKVTQSSRYLVKRTGEKVFLECVQDMDHENMFWYRQDPGLGLRLIYFSYDVKMKEKGDIPEGYSVSREKKERFSLILESASTNQTSMYLCASSPGLAPTYEQYFGPGTRLTVT.

CDR3 protein: CASSRENTEAFF. CDR3 nucleotide sequence: TGTGCCAGCAGTAGAGAGAACACTGAAGCTTTCTTT. The chain carries TRBV2 and TRBJ1-1; no firm D call. V was trimmed by 5 bases and J by 1 base, leaving 5 bases between them. The CDR3 sequence is 12 residues long. In germline, CDR1 is SNHLY, CDR2 FYNNEI.

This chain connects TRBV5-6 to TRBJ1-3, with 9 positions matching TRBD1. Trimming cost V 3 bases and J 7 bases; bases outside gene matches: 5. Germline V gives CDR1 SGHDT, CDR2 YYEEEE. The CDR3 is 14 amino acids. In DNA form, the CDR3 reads TGTGCCAGCAGCTGGGGACAGGGTGGGAACACCATATATTTT. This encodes CASSWGQGGNTIYF.

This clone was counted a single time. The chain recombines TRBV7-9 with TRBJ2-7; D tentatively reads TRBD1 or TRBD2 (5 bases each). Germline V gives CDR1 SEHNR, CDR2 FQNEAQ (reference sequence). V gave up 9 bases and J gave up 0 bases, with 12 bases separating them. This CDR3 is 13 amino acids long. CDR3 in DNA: TGTGCCAGTGAAGGGACCTACTCCTACGAGCAGTACTTC. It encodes CASEGTYSYEQYF. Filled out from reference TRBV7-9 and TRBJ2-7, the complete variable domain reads DTGVSQNPRHKITKRGQNVTFRCDPISEHNRLYWYRQTLGQGPEFLTYFQNEAQLEKSRLLSDRFSAERPKGSFSTLEIQRTEQGDSAMYLCASEGTYSYEQYFGPGTRLTVT.

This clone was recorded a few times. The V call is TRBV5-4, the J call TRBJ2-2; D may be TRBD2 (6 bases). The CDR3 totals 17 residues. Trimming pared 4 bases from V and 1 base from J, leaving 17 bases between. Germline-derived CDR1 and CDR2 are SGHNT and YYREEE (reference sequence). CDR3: CASSPHSPGVNTGELFF. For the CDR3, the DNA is TGTGCCAGCAGCCCGCATTCTCCGGGGGTGAACACCGGGGAGCTGTTTTTT. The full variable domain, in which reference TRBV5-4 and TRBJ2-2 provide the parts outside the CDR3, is ETGVTQSPTHLIKTRGQQVTLRCSSQSGHNTVSWYQQALGQGPQFIFQYYREEENGRGNFPPRFSGLQFPNYSSELNVNALELDDSALYLCASSPHSPGVNTGELFFGEGSRLTVL.

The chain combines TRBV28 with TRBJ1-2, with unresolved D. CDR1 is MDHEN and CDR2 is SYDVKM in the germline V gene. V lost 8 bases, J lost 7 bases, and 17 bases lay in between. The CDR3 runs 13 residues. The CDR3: CASSYPGSGGYTF. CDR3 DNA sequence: TGTGCCAGCTCCTATCCTGGGTCTGGTGGCTACACCTTC.

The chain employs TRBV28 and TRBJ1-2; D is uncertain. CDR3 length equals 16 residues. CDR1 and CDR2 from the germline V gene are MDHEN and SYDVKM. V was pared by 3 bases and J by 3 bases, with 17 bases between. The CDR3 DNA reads TGTGCCAGCAGTTTCGGTTTGAGACGAGGCTACTATGGCTACACCTTC. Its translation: CASSFGLRRGYYGYTF.

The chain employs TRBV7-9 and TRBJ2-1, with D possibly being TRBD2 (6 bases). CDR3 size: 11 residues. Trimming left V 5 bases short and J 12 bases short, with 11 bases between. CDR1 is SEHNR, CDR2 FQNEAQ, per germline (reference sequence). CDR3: CASSRGTPQFF. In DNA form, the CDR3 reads TGTGCCAGCAGCCGCGGGACTCCGCAGTTCTTC.

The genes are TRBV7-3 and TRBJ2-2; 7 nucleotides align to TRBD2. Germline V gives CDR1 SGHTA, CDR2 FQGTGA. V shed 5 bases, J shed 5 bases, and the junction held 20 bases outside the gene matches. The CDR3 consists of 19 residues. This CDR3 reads CASSPIPTSVIRKTGELFF. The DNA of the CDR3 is TGTGCCAGCAGCCCAATACCCACTAGCGTAATACGAAAGACCGGGGAGCTGTTTTTT.